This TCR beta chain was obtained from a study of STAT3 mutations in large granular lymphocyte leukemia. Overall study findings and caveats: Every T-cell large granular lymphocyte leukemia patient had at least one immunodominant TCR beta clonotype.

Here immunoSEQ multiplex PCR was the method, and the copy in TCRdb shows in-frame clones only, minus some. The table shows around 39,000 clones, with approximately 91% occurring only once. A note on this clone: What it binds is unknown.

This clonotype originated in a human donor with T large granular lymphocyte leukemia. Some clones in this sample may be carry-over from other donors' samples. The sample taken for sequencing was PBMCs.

CDR3 coding DNA: TGCGCCAGCAGCCCCGACAGTAACACTGAAGCTTTCTTT. The encoded protein is CASSPDSNTEAFF. The chain employs TRBV5-1 and TRBJ1-1; D possibly corresponds to TRBD1 (5 bases). There are 13 residues in the CDR3. Trimming removed 4 bases from V and 2 bases from J, with 9 bases in between. In germline, CDR1 is SGHRS, CDR2 YFSETQ.